These T cell receptor beta chains were read from a single sample in a study of T cell responses to AZD1222 COVID-19 vaccine. Libraries were prepared by immunoSEQ multiplex PCR; TCRdb keeps only in-frame clonotypes and omits some of them. This table has about 150,000 clones, roughly nine tenths appearing once. This material consisted of peripheral blood, taken after recovery from COVID-19. The receptors originated from an adult who had recovered from COVID-19. Each CDR3 is given with its conserved first and last residue. The D gene is left open where the match is weak. Expanded clones get a size class; other rows say once, few or many, or leave the size out.

j_gene: TRBJ2-7; abundance: .; d_gene: .; v_gene: TRBV28; CDR3nt: TGTGCCAGCAGTTTAGGTTTCGGCAGGTCCTACGAGCAGTACTTC; CDR3aa: CASSLGFGRSYEQYF
j_gene: TRBJ1-5; abundance: .; d_gene: .; v_gene: TRBV19; CDR3nt: TGTGCCAGTAGTATCGGGGGGGCGGGCAATCAGCCCCAGCATTTT; CDR3aa: CASSIGGAGNQPQHF
j_gene: TRBJ2-7; abundance: .; d_gene: .; v_gene: TRBV5-1; CDR3nt: TGCGCCAGCAGCTTGGCGCAGGGGTTCAACGAGCAGTACTTC; CDR3aa: CASSLAQGFNEQYF
j_gene: TRBJ1-5; abundance: few; d_gene: .; v_gene: TRBV2; CDR3nt: TGTGCCAGCGGAGTTAATCAGCCCCAGCATTTT; CDR3aa: CASGVNQPQHF
j_gene: TRBJ1-3; abundance: once; d_gene: TRBD1; v_gene: TRBV7-3; CDR3nt: TGTGCCAGCAGAGACTGGGACAGAAAAGGAAACACCATATATTTT; CDR3aa: CASRDWDRKGNTIYF
j_gene: TRBJ1-2; abundance: .; d_gene: TRBD1; v_gene: TRBV18; CDR3nt: TGTGCCAGCTCACTCTGGACAGGAACCCTCTATGGCTACACCTTC; CDR3aa: CASSLWTGTLYGYTF
j_gene: TRBJ2-3; abundance: .; d_gene: TRBD1; v_gene: TRBV29-1; CDR3nt: TGCAGCGTTGAAAACTTAGGACAGGGTACAGATACGCAGTATTTT; CDR3aa: CSVENLGQGTDTQYF
j_gene: TRBJ1-5; abundance: .; d_gene: .; v_gene: TRBV7-9; CDR3nt: TGTGCCAGCAGCTTAGAGATGCAGCCCCAGCATTTT; CDR3aa: CASSLEMQPQHF
j_gene: TRBJ2-7; abundance: .; d_gene: .; v_gene: TRBV28; CDR3nt: TGTGCCAGCACAAATTACCGGGGCCTCTACGAGCAGTACTTC; CDR3aa: CASTNYRGLYEQYF
j_gene: TRBJ1-4; abundance: .; d_gene: .; v_gene: TRBV19; CDR3nt: TGTGCCAGCAGACGTCGACCTAATGAAAAACTGTTTTTT; CDR3aa: CASRRRPNEKLFF
j_gene: TRBJ1-5; abundance: .; d_gene: TRBD1; v_gene: TRBV7-2; CDR3nt: TGTGCCAGCAGCTACAGGGGGCAACAGCCCCAGCATTTT; CDR3aa: CASSYRGQQPQHF
j_gene: TRBJ2-1; abundance: .; d_gene: .; v_gene: TRBV6-5; CDR3nt: TGTGCCAGCAGCCTACGGGTCGCGGGAGAGCAGTTCTTC; CDR3aa: CASSLRVAGEQFF
j_gene: TRBJ1-2; abundance: .; d_gene: .; v_gene: TRBV11-2; CDR3nt: TGTGCCAGCAGCTTAGGACAGAATAACTATGGCTACACCTTC; CDR3aa: CASSLGQNNYGYTF
j_gene: TRBJ1-2; abundance: .; d_gene: .; v_gene: TRBV7-2; CDR3nt: TGTGCCAGCAGCCCCCTCGGTTCTGACTATGGCTACACCTTC; CDR3aa: CASSPLGSDYGYTF
j_gene: TRBJ1-2; abundance: .; d_gene: .; v_gene: TRBV4-3; CDR3nt: TGCGCCAGCAGCCAAGATCGACAGAGGGCTAACTATGGCTACACCTTC; CDR3aa: CASSQDRQRANYGYTF
j_gene: TRBJ1-2; abundance: .; d_gene: .; v_gene: TRBV12-3/TRBV12-4; CDR3nt: TGTGCCAGCAGTCCCCGCCTGGAGGGAGGCTACACCTTC; CDR3aa: CASSPRLEGGYTF
j_gene: TRBJ1-2; abundance: .; d_gene: .; v_gene: TRBV5-4; CDR3nt: TGTGCCAGCAGCTCACCCCCTACAGGGTTGGACTATGGCTACACCTTC; CDR3aa: CASSSPPTGLDYGYTF
j_gene: TRBJ1-2; abundance: once; d_gene: TRBD1; v_gene: TRBV3-1/TRBV3-2; CDR3nt: TGTGCCAGCACACGACAGGGAAAAGTGAATGGCTACACCTTC; CDR3aa: CASTRQGKVNGYTF
j_gene: TRBJ2-5; abundance: .; d_gene: .; v_gene: TRBV21-1; CDR3nt: TGTGCCAGCAGTAGTCCCAGGGCTAGCGGGGGCCCTCCAGGAGAGACCCAGTACTTC; CDR3aa: CASSSPRASGGPPGETQYF
j_gene: TRBJ2-3; abundance: once; d_gene: .; v_gene: TRBV4-2; CDR3nt: TGTGCCAGCAGCCAAGCACTTGGGGGATCTAGCACAGATACGCAGTATTTT; CDR3aa: CASSQALGGSSTDTQYF
j_gene: TRBJ2-1; abundance: .; d_gene: .; v_gene: TRBV3-1/TRBV3-2; CDR3nt: TGTGCCAGCAGCCAAGATACTACAGGGACGAGTGAGCAGTTCTTC; CDR3aa: CASSQDTTGTSEQFF
j_gene: TRBJ1-5; abundance: .; d_gene: .; v_gene: TRBV7-2; CDR3nt: TGTGCCAGCAGTTCAGGACAGTTAAATCAGCCCCAGCATTTT; CDR3aa: CASSSGQLNQPQHF
j_gene: TRBJ2-5; abundance: .; d_gene: .; v_gene: TRBV4-1; CDR3nt: TGCGCCAGCAGCCGCCGACGGGTTCAAGAGACCCAGTACTTC; CDR3aa: CASSRRRVQETQYF
j_gene: TRBJ1-3; abundance: .; d_gene: .; v_gene: TRBV5-1; CDR3nt: TGCGCCAGCAGCTTGGCCCGGACTGGAAACACCATATATTTT; CDR3aa: CASSLARTGNTIYF
j_gene: TRBJ2-3; abundance: .; d_gene: .; v_gene: TRBV5-4; CDR3nt: TGTGCCAGCAGGCGGGACAGTTACACAGATACGCAGTATTTT; CDR3aa: CASRRDSYTDTQYF
j_gene: TRBJ1-2; abundance: .; d_gene: TRBD1; v_gene: TRBV19; CDR3nt: TGTGCCAGTAGTACCGGGACAGGGGCTAACTATGGCTACACCTTC; CDR3aa: CASSTGTGANYGYTF
j_gene: TRBJ1-2; abundance: .; d_gene: TRBD1; v_gene: TRBV9; CDR3nt: TGTGCCAGCAGCGCCAATACCAGGGGGCAGGTTGGCTACACCTTC; CDR3aa: CASSANTRGQVGYTF
j_gene: TRBJ1-1; abundance: .; d_gene: .; v_gene: TRBV9; CDR3nt: TGTGCCAGCAGCGTACAAGTGGGCACTGAAGCTTTCTTT; CDR3aa: CASSVQVGTEAFF
j_gene: TRBJ1-1; abundance: .; d_gene: .; v_gene: TRBV2; CDR3nt: TGTGCCAGCAGTGAAAGGGGGGGCGAAGCTTTCTTT; CDR3aa: CASSERGGEAFF
j_gene: TRBJ2-3; abundance: .; d_gene: .; v_gene: TRBV3-1/TRBV3-2; CDR3nt: TGTGCCAGCAGCCACTACACAGATACGCAGTATTTT; CDR3aa: CASSHYTDTQYF
j_gene: TRBJ2-7; abundance: .; d_gene: TRBD2; v_gene: TRBV4-1; CDR3nt: TGCGCCAGCAGCCTACTAGCGCACTCCTACGAGCAGTACTTC; CDR3aa: CASSLLAHSYEQYF
j_gene: TRBJ1-1; abundance: .; d_gene: TRBD1; v_gene: TRBV5-1; CDR3nt: TGCGCCAGCAGCTTACAGGGGGTCATGAACACTGAAGCTTTCTTT; CDR3aa: CASSLQGVMNTEAFF
j_gene: TRBJ1-3; abundance: .; d_gene: .; v_gene: TRBV19; CDR3nt: TGTGCCAGTAGTTCGTTAACAGCTGGAAACACCATATATTTT; CDR3aa: CASSSLTAGNTIYF
j_gene: TRBJ2-7; abundance: .; d_gene: TRBD1; v_gene: TRBV2; CDR3nt: TGTGCCAGCAGTGACGACATACAGGGGAACGAGCAGTACTTC; CDR3aa: CASSDDIQGNEQYF
j_gene: TRBJ2-5; abundance: .; d_gene: .; v_gene: TRBV6-5; CDR3nt: TGTGCCAGCAGTTACTCTCCGGGGGATGGCGAAGAGACCCAGTACTTC; CDR3aa: CASSYSPGDGEETQYF
j_gene: TRBJ1-1; abundance: .; d_gene: .; v_gene: TRBV5-4; CDR3nt: TGTGCCAGCAGCTTATCGAAAGGGGTGAACACTGAAGCTTTCTTT; CDR3aa: CASSLSKGVNTEAFF
j_gene: TRBJ2-1; abundance: once; d_gene: .; v_gene: TRBV5-1; CDR3nt: TGCGCCAGCAGCTTGCTAGACAGAAGGTTCTTC; CDR3aa: CASSLLDRRFF
j_gene: TRBJ2-5; abundance: .; d_gene: .; v_gene: TRBV5-4; CDR3nt: TGTGCCAGCGGGGCCGGGCCCCAGGAGACCCAGTACTTC; CDR3aa: CASGAGPQETQYF